This TCR beta chain derives from a study of shared T cell receptors in the human thymus. Sequenced by immunoSEQ multiplex PCR; TCRdb stores in-frame clones only, minus some. Counted here are 500,000 to 750,000 clones, around 87% occurring once; the ten biggest clones make up about 0.01%. This CDR3 region has 16 residues. Trimming left V 1 base short and J 1 base short, with 13 bases between. Germline CDR1 is MNHEY and CDR2 is SVGAGI. The data were also submitted as part of a second study, on human thymus T cells. That report adds: The donor group consisted of healthy Finnish infants who were having corrective surgery for congenital heart defects. The source of the thymus tissue was resections taken during corrective heart surgery.

Material for sequencing was thymocytes. The chain recombines TRBV6-5 with TRBJ2-5; tentative D call: TRBD2 (5 bases). The receptor was isolated from a boy in the first two years of life with a congenital heart defect. CDR3 coding DNA: TGTGCCAGCAGTTACTTTCGGCGGGCCCCCCAAGAGACCCAGTACTTC. This encodes CASSYFRRAPQETQYF.